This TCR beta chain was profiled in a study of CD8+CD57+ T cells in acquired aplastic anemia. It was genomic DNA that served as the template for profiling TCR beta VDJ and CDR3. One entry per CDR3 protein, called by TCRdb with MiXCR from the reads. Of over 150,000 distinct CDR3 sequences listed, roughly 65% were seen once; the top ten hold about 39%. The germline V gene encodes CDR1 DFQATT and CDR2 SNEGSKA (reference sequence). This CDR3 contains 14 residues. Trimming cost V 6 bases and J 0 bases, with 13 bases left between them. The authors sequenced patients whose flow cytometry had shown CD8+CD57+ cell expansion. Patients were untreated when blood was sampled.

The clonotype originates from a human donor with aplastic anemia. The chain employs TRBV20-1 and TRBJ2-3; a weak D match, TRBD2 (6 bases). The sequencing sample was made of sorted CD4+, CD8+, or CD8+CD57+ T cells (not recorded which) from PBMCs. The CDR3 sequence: CSARRGVSTDTQYF. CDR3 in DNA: TGCAGTGCCCGGCGGGGTGTAAGCACAGATACGCAGTATTTT.